This T cell receptor beta chain came from a study of cytomegalovirus exposure and HLA in healthy donors. General study points: Using the classifier, cytomegalovirus status was reportedly diagnosed with high specificity and sensitivity. In vitro data verified a few CMV-associated chains as specific for CMV antigens.

Profiled with immunoSEQ multiplex PCR; TCRdb holds only in-frame clones, not every one. The data show 150,000 or so clones, around 89% seen once. The CDR3 has 18 residues. With 5 bases removed from V and 3 bases from J, the gap between germline ends came to 20 bases. Germline CDR1 is MGHDK and CDR2 is SYGVNS. Note on this clone: Its antigen is not identified.

The sequenced sample consisted of PBMCs. The source of this sequence is a woman aged 25 to 39 in good health and CMV-seropositive. The chain recombines TRBV25-1 with TRBJ2-6, with D hard to call. The CDR3 sequence is CASSLVPIRSRGANVLTF. In DNA form, the CDR3 reads TGTGCCAGCAGTTTAGTCCCCATTCGGAGTCGTGGGGCCAACGTCCTGACTTTC.